Each of the 23 T cell receptor beta chains below was sequenced from the same sample in a study of immune evolution from preneoplasia to lung adenocarcinoma. Measured with immunoSEQ multiplex PCR; TCRdb has only the in-frame clones, and not every one. Of roughly 10,000 clones detected, roughly 91% appear once; the ten largest clones hold less than 3%. Sequencing was performed on FFPE invasive lung adenocarcinoma tissue. The receptors were gathered from a person between 65 and 80 years old with invasive lung adenocarcinoma. Some clones in this sample may be carry-over from other donors' samples.

The chain employs TRBV28 and TRBJ1-1; 10 bases map to TRBD1. The CDR3 has 18 residues. V lost 3 bases and J lost 3; bases outside the gene matches: 13. Germline-derived CDR1 and CDR2 are MDHEN and SYDVKM. CDR3 sequence reads: CASSFPTGGAGVDTEAFF. In DNA, the CDR3 is TGTGCCAGCAGTTTCCCGACAGGGGGCGCGGGGGTGGACACTGAAGCTTTCTTT.

This clone has only a few counts. The CDR3 is CAWTRDSAWGFYRYTF. The CDR3 DNA follows: TGTGCCTGGACCCGGGACAGCGCGTGGGGTTTTTATCGCTACACCTTC. The chain recombines TRBV30 with TRBJ1-2; TRBD1 agrees at 7 bases. There are 16 residues in the CDR3. Trimming cost V 4 bases and J 9 bases; bases outside gene matches: 20. Per the germline V gene, CDR1 is GTSNPN and CDR2 is SVGIG (reference sequence). The full variable domain, rest sourced from reference TRBV30 and TRBJ1-2, is SQTIHQWPATLVQPVGSPLSLECTVEGTSNPNLYWYRQAAGRGLQLLFYSVGIGQISSEVPQNLSASRPQDRQFILSSKKLLLSDSGFYLCAWTRDSAWGFYRYTFGSGTRLTVV.

The chain uses TRBV27 and TRBJ2-3, with D perhaps matching TRBD1 (5 bases). Trimming took 1 base from V and 5 from J, leaving 10 bases between them. The CDR3 contains 14 residues. Germline assignment: CDR1 MNHEY and CDR2 SMNVEV (reference sequence). CDR3: CASSLWGGIDTQYF. The CDR3 DNA reads TGTGCCAGCAGTTTATGGGGCGGTATAGATACGCAGTATTTT.

This chain uses TRBV2 with TRBJ2-7, with unresolved D. Trimming shortened V by 3 bases and J by 3 bases, and 15 bases separated the two germline ends. Germline V gene sequence: CDR1 SNHLY, CDR2 FYNNEI. The CDR3 has 15 amino acids. The CDR3 DNA reads TGTGCCAGCAGTGACCATGGACCGTGGAGCTACGAGCAGTACTTC. It encodes CASSDHGPWSYEQYF.

V is TRBV28 and J is TRBJ2-7, with unresolved D. Trimming stripped 6 bases from V and 4 bases from J, with 13 bases between. This CDR3 comprises 13 residues. Germline V gene lookup returns CDR1 MDHEN and CDR2 SYDVKM. The CDR3 protein is CASSLGIVYEQYF. As DNA, the CDR3 is TGTGCCAGCAGCCTTGGAATTGTATACGAGCAGTACTTC.

The rearrangement links TRBV11-2 to TRBJ1-2; no reliable D call. The germline V gene encodes CDR1 SGHAT and CDR2 FQNNGV. V lost 5 bases, J lost 0 bases, and 13 bases lay in between. The CDR3 runs to 15 residues. The CDR3 DNA follows: TGTGCCAGCAGCCAACAGACTTACTCTAACTATGGCTACACCTTC. Its protein is CASSQQTYSNYGYTF.

The chain employs TRBV5-6 and TRBJ1-1; D may be TRBD1 (5 bases). Germline CDR1 is SGHDT and CDR2 is YYEEEE. With 1 base removed from V and 8 bases from J, the gap between germline ends came to 21 bases. The CDR3 spans 16 residues. The CDR3 DNA reads as TGTGCCAGCAGCTTGTGGCAGGGACTTGGGGAGAGCGAAGCTTTCTTT. It yields the protein CASSLWQGLGESEAFF.

This chain joins TRBV5-8 and TRBJ2-1; D is undetermined. V gave up 0 bases and J gave up 1 base, with 8 bases separating them. Germline V gene data show CDR1 as SGHTS and CDR2 as YDEGEE. CDR3 length: 15 residues. For the CDR3, the DNA is TGTGCCAGCAGCTTGGCTGGGTTATCCTACAATGAGCAGTTCTTC. As protein: CASSLAGLSYNEQFF.

V usage is TRBV30 and J usage is TRBJ1-2, with a weak D call TRBD1 (6 bases). Germline CDR1 and CDR2: GTSNPN and SVGIG (reference sequence). The CDR3 spans 15 residues. Trimming took 0 bases from V and 5 from J, leaving 16 bases between them. Here the CDR3 reads CAWSVGTLGPYGYTF. The DNA of the CDR3 is TGTGCCTGGAGTGTCGGGACACTTGGGCCTTATGGCTACACCTTC.

This chain joins TRBV9 and TRBJ2-1, with 9 nucleotides matching TRBD2. This CDR3 is 14 amino acids long. Germline CDR1 and CDR2: SGDLS and YYNGEE. Trimming took 3 bases from V and 6 from J; bases not matched to a gene: 4. CDR3 nucleotides: TGTGCCAGCAGCGCCTGGACTAGCGTCAATGAGCAGTTCTTC. This encodes CASSAWTSVNEQFF.

CDR3 coding DNA: TGTGCCAGCTCCCCGGAGAACACCGGGGAGCTGTTTTTT. Protein sequence: CASSPENTGELFF. V gene TRBV18 combines with J gene TRBJ2-2; D uncertain. The CDR3 consists of 13 residues. Germline V CDR1 and CDR2: KGHSH, LQKENI. The germline V and J ends were trimmed by 6 bases and 1 base, with 6 bases remaining between them. The full variable domain, with the rest looked up from reference TRBV18 and TRBJ2-2, is NAGVMQNPRHLVRRRGQEARLRCSPMKGHSHVYWYRQLPEEGLKFMVYLQKENIIDESGMPKERFSAEFPKEGPSILRIQQVVRGDSAAYFCASSPENTGELFFGEGSRLTVL.

The chain couples TRBV6-1 to TRBJ1-3; D unclear. V was clipped by 5 bases and J by 3 bases, with 5 bases between them. Germline CDR1 reads MNHNS; CDR2 reads SASEGT. The CDR3 is 12 residues long. CDR3 nucleotide sequence: TGTGCCAGCAGTTTTCTTGGAAACACCATATATTTT. It yields the protein CASSFLGNTIYF.

The V gene is TRBV28, the J gene TRBJ1-1; D might be TRBD1 (5 bases). V shed 7 bases and J shed 1 base, with 13 bases lying between them. In germline, CDR1 is MDHEN, CDR2 SYDVKM. The CDR3 is 14 amino acids. The CDR3 protein is CASKGQEGNTEAFF. In DNA, the CDR3 is TGTGCCAGCAAGGGGCAGGAGGGGAACACTGAAGCTTTCTTT.

This chain joins TRBV6-5 and TRBJ2-3; D uncertain. CDR3 length: 14 residues. Trimming took 5 bases from V and 4 from J, leaving 13 bases between them. CDR1 is MNHEY and CDR2 is SVGAGI in the germline V gene. CDR3 protein: CASSPVGPPDTQYF. The CDR3 DNA is TGTGCCAGCAGTCCGGTCGGGCCCCCAGATACGCAGTATTTT.

The chain has TRBV7-9 and TRBJ1-1; D gene ambiguous. The germline CDR1 and CDR2 sequences are SEHNR and FQNEAQ (reference sequence). Trimming left V 1 base short and J 1 base short, with 10 bases between. The CDR3 runs to 15 residues. CDR3 residues: CASSLDGGTNTEAFF. The CDR3 region has the DNA TGTGCCAGCAGCTTAGATGGAGGAACGAACACTGAAGCTTTCTTT.

The DNA of the CDR3 is TGTGCCAGCACACAGGGACAGGGGGCTAAAGAGACCCAGTACTTC. Protein product: CASTQGQGAKETQYF. V usage is TRBV18 and J usage is TRBJ2-5, with 12 bases that match TRBD1. The CDR3 length is 15 residues. The V gene end was trimmed by 8 bases and the J gene end by 3 bases; junction bases not matched to a gene: 7. Per germline, CDR1 KGHSH and CDR2 LQKENI.

This clone is a singleton in its sample. The J gene is TRBJ1-5, the V gene TRBV6-5, with D perhaps matching TRBD1 (6 bases). Germline V gene sequence: CDR1 MNHEY, CDR2 SVGAGI. The CDR3 runs to 13 residues. V dropped 6 bases and J dropped 7 bases, with 13 bases sitting between them. CDR3 sequence reads: CASRWTVGQPQHF. In DNA form, the CDR3 reads TGTGCCAGCAGATGGACAGTCGGGCAGCCCCAGCATTTT.

This chain links TRBV18 with TRBJ2-1; TRBD1 matches 8 bases. Germline V CDR1 and CDR2: KGHSH, LQKENI. CDR3 length: 14 residues. The J segment lost 9 bases and the V segment lost 1 base, leaving 5 bases of the junction unmatched. The CDR3 region is CASSPQSDRVEQFF. CDR3 nucleotides: TGTGCCAGCTCACCACAATCGGACAGGGTTGAGCAGTTCTTC.

The chain has TRBV1 and TRBJ1-5. TRBV1 is a pseudogene locus. CDR3 length: 18 residues. CDR3 bases: TGCACCAGCAGCCGACCCCCCGGGACGGTGAATAGCAATCAGCCCCAGCATTTT. This encodes CTSSRPPGTVNSNQPQHF.

The V call is TRBV29-1, the J call TRBJ2-7; D might be TRBD2 (6 bases). Germline V gene lookup returns CDR1 SQVTM and CDR2 ANQGSEA. The CDR3 sequence is 12 residues long. V lost 4 bases, J lost 4 bases, and 11 bases lay in between. CDR3: CSVGGEMYEQYF. For the CDR3, the DNA is TGCAGCGTTGGGGGGGAGATGTACGAGCAGTACTTC.

The J gene is TRBJ2-5, the V gene TRBV28, with unresolved D. Trimming left V 7 bases short and J 9 bases short, with 12 bases between. This CDR3 is built from 11 residues. Germline-derived CDR1 and CDR2 are MDHEN and SYDVKM. The CDR3 bases are TGTGCCAGCACTTTCGGATACGCCCAGTACTTC. As protein: CASTFGYAQYF. Filled out from reference TRBV28 and TRBJ2-5, the complete variable domain reads DVKVTQSSRYLVKRTGEKVFLECVQDMDHENMFWYRQDPGLGLRLIYFSYDVKMKEKGDIPEGYSVSREKKERFSLILESASTNQTSMYLCASTFGYAQYFGPGTRLLVL.

This clone has more than one count but fewer than ten. This sequence joins TRBV2 and TRBJ2-5; D perhaps matches TRBD2 (6 bases). Germline loops: CDR1 SNHLY, CDR2 FYNNEI. This CDR3 has 13 residues. V was clipped by 6 bases and J by 1 base, with 9 bases between them. The CDR3 DNA is TGTGCCAGCAGGGCGGGGCCCCAAGAGACCCAGTACTTC. Amino acid sequence: CASRAGPQETQYF.

This rearrangement joins TRBV9 to TRBJ1-2; no clear D gene. With 4 bases removed from V and 2 bases from J, the gap between germline ends came to 12 bases. Germline V gene lookup returns CDR1 SGDLS and CDR2 YYNGEE. The CDR3 has 14 amino acids. The CDR3 spells CASSPRWENYGYTF. CDR3 nucleotide sequence: TGTGCCAGCAGCCCGCGGTGGGAAAACTATGGCTACACCTTC.